This T cell receptor beta chain was recorded in a study of OX40 agonist ivuxolimab in advanced cancers. At the level of the study: The dose-escalation cohort was around 83% male, with a mean age of around 60 years, ranging about 23 to 79.

Germline CDR1 is LNHDA and CDR2 is SQIVND (reference sequence). The V end was cut by 1 base, the J end by 4 bases, with 13 bases between. The CDR3 loop spans 15 amino acids. Clones were read by immunoSEQ multiplex PCR, and TCRdb kept only the in-frame ones, dropping some. The table shows tens of thousands of clones, with around 91% occurring only once. The source material was CD4+ or CD8+ T cells sorted from blood, sampled in a trial of the OX40 agonist ivuxolimab. The sequence came from an adult with an advanced solid tumor such as melanoma, head and neck, liver or kidney cancer. The chain has TRBV19 and TRBJ1-1; perhaps TRBD1 as D (6 bases). Here the CDR3 reads CASSIGWGAATEAFF. The CDR3 DNA reads TGTGCCAGTAGTATAGGTTGGGGGGCGGCCACTGAAGCTTTCTTT.